The rows below give T cell receptor beta chains drawn from one sample of a study of cytomegalovirus exposure and HLA in healthy donors. Method: immunoSEQ multiplex PCR; TCRdb's copy keeps in-frame clones and lacks some. Of approximately 160,000 clones in the sample, 90% to 97% were seen once. The sequencing input was PBMCs. All receptors derive from a woman under 30 in good health and CMV-seronegative. Both conserved end residues are part of each CDR3. The D gene is left open where the match is weak. Clone size, where shown, is once, few, many, or a class for clones that have expanded.

TRBV25-1	-	TRBJ2-5	TRBD2	TGTGCCAGCAGTGACGCAGCGGGGGTGGAGACCCAGTACTTC	CASSDAAGVETQYF
TRBV7-9	-	TRBJ2-5	TRBD1	TGTGCCAGCAGCGAGACGCCGGGACAGCAAGAGACCCAGTACTTC	CASSETPGQQETQYF
TRBV7-9	-	TRBJ1-3	-	TGTGCCAGCAGCTTAGACAGGTCCAACACCATATATTTT	CASSLDRSNTIYF
TRBV11-1	-	TRBJ2-3	TRBD2	TGTGCCAGCAGCTTAAATCGCGGGACTAGCGGTAGCACAGATACGCAGTATTTT	CASSLNRGTSGSTDTQYF
TRBV6-1	-	TRBJ2-7	TRBD1	TGTGCCAGCAGGGGACAGGGGGCTTGGGAGCAGTACTTC	CASRGQGAWEQYF
TRBV9	-	TRBJ1-6	-	TGTGCCAGCAGCGAAACATGGGGGGGCATGGATTCACCCCTCCACTTT	CASSETWGGMDSPLHF
TRBV4-1	-	TRBJ2-3	-	TGCGCCAGCAGCCAGGAAAGGGGGTACAGCACAGATACGCAGTATTTT	CASSQERGYSTDTQYF
TRBV18	-	TRBJ2-1	TRBD1	TGTGCCAGCTCACCGACAGGGGTTTGGGAGCAGTTCTTC	CASSPTGVWEQFF
TRBV7-9	-	TRBJ1-2	-	TGTGCCAGCAGCTTAGAATACAGATCCTATGGCTACACCTTC	CASSLEYRSYGYTF
TRBV19	-	TRBJ2-7	TRBD1	TGTGCCAGTTCCGGGACAGGGTCTCTGTACGAGCAGTACTTC	CASSGTGSLYEQYF
TRBV9	-	TRBJ2-7	TRBD1	TGTGCCAGCAGCCCCCGGGACAGGGCCTACGAGCAGTACTTC	CASSPRDRAYEQYF
TRBV27	-	TRBJ1-2	-	TGTGCCAGCAGTTTAAAAGGGGCTTATGGCTACACCTTC	CASSLKGAYGYTF
TRBV9	-	TRBJ2-2	-	TGTGCCAGCAGCGCAGGGACAAAGGCCGGGGAGCTGTTTTTT	CASSAGTKAGELFF
TRBV13	few	TRBJ2-3	-	TGTGCCAGCAGCTTAGATGACTCCACAGATACGCAGTATTTT	CASSLDDSTDTQYF
TRBV5-1	-	TRBJ1-1	-	TGCGCCAGCAGCTTGGAAGGGGTCGACACTGAAGCTTTCTTT	CASSLEGVDTEAFF
TRBV10-3	-	TRBJ1-2	-	TGTGCCATCAGTGCGGACAGCTATGGCTACACCTTC	CAISADSYGYTF
TRBV9	-	TRBJ2-1	-	TGTGCCAGCAGCTTTATACAGGGAGGGACCCAGTTCTTC	CASSFIQGGTQFF
TRBV27	-	TRBJ2-6	-	TGTGCCAGCAGTTCTAACGGGGCCAACGTCCTGACTTTC	CASSSNGANVLTF
TRBV11-3	-	TRBJ2-7	-	TGTGCCAGCAGTCTTGAGAATTCCTACGAGCAGTACTTC	CASSLENSYEQYF
TRBV5-6	-	TRBJ2-3	TRBD2	TGTGCCAGCAGATTAGGGCCCGTCACTAGCGAAACTAGCACAGATACGCAGTATTTT	CASRLGPVTSETSTDTQYF
TRBV7-2	-	TRBJ1-3	TRBD1	TGTGCCAGCAGCTTAAGGGGACAGAGCTCCCCTGGAAACACCATATATTTT	CASSLRGQSSPGNTIYF
TRBV7-2	-	TRBJ1-5	-	TGTGCCAGCAGCTTAGAGGGGATTGACAATCAGCCCCAGCATTTT	CASSLEGIDNQPQHF
TRBV10-3	-	TRBJ2-7	-	TGTGCCATCAGCCTCGGGGGTGGATACGAGCAGTACTTC	CAISLGGGYEQYF
TRBV27	-	TRBJ2-1	-	TGTGCCAGCGGAAGTGGGGGGGCCTATGAGCAGTTCTTC	CASGSGGAYEQFF
TRBV9	-	TRBJ2-1	-	TGTGCCAGCAGCGTAGGGAGTACCTCCTACAATGAGCAGTTCTTC	CASSVGSTSYNEQFF
TRBV5-8	-	TRBJ2-2	TRBD2	TGTGCCAGCCAGGCCGAGGTAGCGGGGACCGGGGAGCTGTTTTTT	CASQAEVAGTGELFF
TRBV5-1	-	TRBJ2-5	-	TGCGCCAGCAGCGACAGACAAGAGACCCAGTACTTC	CASSDRQETQYF
TRBV6-1	-	TRBJ1-2	TRBD1	TGTGCCAGCAGGTCGGGACAGGGGGCAACCTATGGCTACACCTTC	CASRSGQGATYGYTF
TRBV19	-	TRBJ1-2	-	TGTGCCAGTAGACCAGGCTCAGCTAACTATGGCTACACCTTC	CASRPGSANYGYTF
TRBV4-1	-	TRBJ2-2	-	TGCGCCAGCAGCCCAACCAGGGCCGGGGAGCTGTTTTTT	CASSPTRAGELFF
TRBV5-6	-	TRBJ2-3	TRBD2	TGTGCCAGCAGCTCTCTAGCGGATAGCACAGATACGCAGTATTTT	CASSSLADSTDTQYF
TRBV18	-	TRBJ2-3	TRBD1	TGTGCCAGCTCACCGGCCAACCAGGGACAGGGCACAGATACGCAGTATTTT	CASSPANQGQGTDTQYF
TRBV19	-	TRBJ1-5	TRBD1	TGTGCCAGTAGTATATCCCTACCCTGGACAGGGGCGCCTAGCAATCAGCCCCAGCATTTT	CASSISLPWTGAPSNQPQHF
TRBV30	-	TRBJ2-2	-	TGTGCCTGGAGTCACTTCATAACCGGGGAGCTGTTTTTT	CAWSHFITGELFF